This T cell receptor (beta chain) derives from a study of cytomegalovirus exposure and HLA in healthy donors. Study-wide findings and caveats: Most sequenced TCRs were rare (though some public TCRs occurred in many donors). V- and J-gene trimming of TCR beta was linked (in a later analysis) to a missense DCLRE1C variant.

The PCR made use of 60 Vbeta and 13 Jbeta primers. Data came from immunoSEQ multiplex PCR; TCRdb stores just in-frame clones and leaves some out. Among around 180,000 clones listed, over 65% were seen once. Germline loops: CDR1 KGHSH, CDR2 LQKENI. There are 16 residues in the CDR3. Losses at the gene ends were 3 bases for V and 7 bases for J; bases not matched to a gene: 10. Details on this clone: The target antigen is unknown.

Sample: PBMCs. The V call is TRBV18, the J call TRBJ2-1, with 9 bases fitting TRBD2. The origin of this receptor is a man in his sixties in good health and CMV-seronegative. CDR3 bases: TGTGCCAGCTCACCCGGAATAGCGGGAGCGGGGAATGAGCAGTTCTTC. It specifies CASSPGIAGAGNEQFF.